Presented here are 27 T cell receptor beta chains from one specimen sequenced in a study of cytomegalovirus exposure and HLA in healthy donors. The PCR had 60 Vbeta and 13 Jbeta primers. Produced via immunoSEQ multiplex PCR; TCRdb's table is partial and in-frame only. Here the sample spans some 150,000 clones, approximately 90% being singletons. Source material: PBMCs. The receptors shown here come from a woman between 25 and 40 years old in good health and CMV-seronegative.

The genes are TRBV9 and TRBJ1-2; D is undetermined. Per the germline V gene, CDR1 is SGDLS and CDR2 is YYNGEE. This CDR3 has 15 amino acids. Between the trimmed V and J ends, which lost 1 base and 0 bases, there was a span of 10 bases. CDR3 coding DNA: TGTGCCAGCAGCGTAACAGCTTCAGCTAACTATGGCTACACCTTC. This translates into CASSVTASANYGYTF.

This clone appeared a single time. The CDR3, as DNA: TGTGCCAGCAGTTTATGGGCCTCTCCCTACAATGAGCAGTTCTTC. It specifies CASSLWASPYNEQFF. The rearrangement uses TRBV28 and TRBJ2-1; D not certain. The CDR3 contains 15 residues. Germline values: CDR1 MDHEN, CDR2 SYDVKM. Trimming cost V 0 bases and J 2 bases, with 8 bases left between them.

The chain couples TRBV6-9 to TRBJ1-3; D unresolved. Germline V lookup: CDR1 MNHGY, CDR2 SVAAGI. The CDR3 spans 17 residues. Trimming took 4 bases from V and 0 from J, leaving 16 bases between them. CDR3 DNA sequence: TGTGCCAGCAGTTTTTGGGCAGGCTTCTTCTCTGGAAACACCATATATTTT. This translates into CASSFWAGFFSGNTIYF.

The gene calls are TRBV30 and TRBJ1-2; D ambiguous. The length of the CDR3 is 12 residues. V was pared by 4 bases and J by 4 bases, with 10 bases between. Looked up from germline, CDR1 is GTSNPN and CDR2 is SVGIG (reference sequence). CDR3 in amino acids: CAWTEGSYGYTF. CDR3 DNA: TGTGCCTGGACTGAAGGGAGCTATGGCTACACCTTC.

This sequence joins TRBV30 and TRBJ2-1; possibly TRBD1 for D (6 bases). Germline lookup yields CDR1 GTSNPN and CDR2 SVGIG (reference sequence). V was trimmed by 5 bases and J by 3 bases, leaving 23 bases between them. The CDR3 is made up of 17 amino acids. CDR3 region: CAWGGRGLGRNYNEQFF. The CDR3 bases are TGTGCCTGGGGGGGCAGGGGATTGGGGCGGAACTACAATGAGCAGTTCTTC.

The chain employs TRBV4-1 and TRBJ2-7; the match to TRBD2 covers 9 bases. Losses at the gene ends were 6 bases for V and 2 bases for J; bases not matched to a gene: 11. The CDR3 length is 16 residues. Germline lookup yields CDR1 MGHRA and CDR2 YSYEKL. This CDR3 is CASSLLAGVKTYEQYF. The CDR3 DNA reads as TGCGCCAGCAGTCTGTTAGCGGGAGTTAAGACCTACGAGCAGTACTTC.

The chain joins TRBV4-3 to TRBJ2-5; the match to TRBD2 covers 14 bases. The J segment lost 0 bases and the V segment lost 3 bases, leaving 6 bases of the junction unmatched. CDR3 length: 18 residues. The germline V gene has CDR1 LGHNA and CDR2 YSLEER. This CDR3 reads CASSHRTSGGPYQETQYF. CDR3 DNA: TGCGCCAGCAGCCACCGGACTAGCGGGGGGCCGTACCAAGAGACCCAGTACTTC.

The chain uses TRBV13 and TRBJ2-3; 15 bases map to TRBD2. This CDR3 comprises 18 residues. CDR1 is PRHDT and CDR2 is FYEKMQ in the germline V gene (reference sequence). V lost 5 bases to trimming and J lost 0 bases; unmatched junction nucleotides: 6. The CDR3 protein is CASSPGTSGGTSTDTQYF. The CDR3 coding sequence is TGTGCCAGCAGCCCCGGGACTAGCGGGGGGACCAGCACAGATACGCAGTATTTT.

This clone was found a few times. Written as DNA, the CDR3 is TGTGCCAGCAGCCTCCGACTAACTGAAGAAGCTTTCTTT. Protein sequence: CASSLRLTEEAFF. V is TRBV14 and J is TRBJ1-1; D ambiguous. V was clipped by 4 bases and J by 8 bases, with 14 bases between them. The CDR3 is 13 residues long. Germline-derived CDR1 and CDR2 are SGHDN and FVKESK.

This chain links TRBV27 with TRBJ2-7; D unresolved. CDR1 MNHEY and CDR2 SMNVEV come from the germline V gene (reference sequence). V dropped 5 bases and J dropped 1 base, with 6 bases sitting between them. This CDR3 contains 12 residues. The CDR3 here is CASSAISYEQYF. The CDR3 nucleotides are TGTGCCAGCAGTGCTATATCCTACGAGCAGTACTTC.

This sequence joins TRBV28 and TRBJ2-4; 12 nucleotides line up with TRBD2. Germline V lookup: CDR1 MDHEN, CDR2 SYDVKM. This CDR3 has 17 amino acids. V shed 6 bases and J 1 base; nucleotides not matched to a gene: 7. CDR3 sequence: CASSSPTSGGAKNIQYF. The CDR3 DNA follows: TGTGCCAGCAGCTCTCCTACTAGCGGGGGGGCCAAAAACATTCAGTACTTC.

The chain recombines TRBV30 with TRBJ2-5, with TRBD2 identical over 16 bases. The V and J ends lost 3 bases and 5 bases, in that order; junction bases with no gene match: 3. The CDR3 extends over 15 amino acids. Germline assignment: CDR1 GTSNPN and CDR2 SVGIG (reference sequence). The CDR3 reads CAWSPGLAGGETQYF. CDR3 nucleotides: TGTGCCTGGAGCCCGGGACTAGCGGGAGGGGAGACCCAGTACTTC.

The chain joins TRBV5-6 to TRBJ2-7; 9 bases line up with TRBD1. There are 16 residues in the CDR3. The germline CDR1 and CDR2 sequences are SGHDT and YYEEEE. Trimming took 4 bases from V and 3 from J; bases not matched to a gene: 11. CDR3 sequence: CASSVGTGLSLYEQYF. The CDR3 region has the DNA TGTGCCAGCAGCGTCGGGACAGGGTTATCCCTCTACGAGCAGTACTTC.

The J gene is TRBJ1-1, the V gene TRBV21-1. TRBV21-1 is a listed pseudogene. The CDR3 spans 14 residues. CDR3: CASIAGGMNTEAFF. CDR3 bases: TGTGCCAGCATAGCGGGGGGGATGAACACTGAAGCTTTCTTT.

This sequence joins TRBV6-4 and TRBJ2-7, with 8 positions matching TRBD1. The germline CDR1 and CDR2 sequences are MRHNA and SNTAGT. The CDR3 covers 16 residues. V gave up 5 bases and J gave up 4 bases; unmatched junction bases: 13. CDR3 sequence reads: CASSPGGASGWYEQYF. The CDR3 DNA follows: TGTGCCAGCAGTCCAGGGGGCGCGAGTGGTTGGTACGAGCAGTACTTC.

V is TRBV29-1 and J is TRBJ2-7; TRBD2 aligns across 7 bases. After removal of 1 base from V and 3 bases from J, the junction contained 3 bases not matched to a gene. The CDR3 is 13 amino acids. In germline, CDR1 is SQVTM, CDR2 ANQGSEA. CDR3 protein: CSVEGGGDYEQYF. The CDR3 DNA reads TGCAGCGTTGAAGGCGGGGGAGACTACGAGCAGTACTTC.

This clone was seen only once. The chain uses TRBV15 and TRBJ1-1; the match to TRBD1 covers 8 bases. CDR3 length equals 15 residues. Germline V gives CDR1 LNHNV, CDR2 YYDKDF (reference sequence). CDR3 coding DNA: TGTTCCAAATGGCCCATGACAGGGGAGAACACTGAAGCTTTCTTT. Translation gives CSKWPMTGENTEAFF.

This clone was detected a few times. This rearrangement joins TRBV6-5 to TRBJ1-2; TRBD1 is a possible D gene (6 bases). The V gene lost 8 bases and the J gene lost 4 bases, with 14 bases spanning the gap. The CDR3 contains 13 residues. Germline CDR1 reads MNHEY; CDR2 reads SVGAGI. DNA for the CDR3: TGTGCCAGCGGCGACAGGAACCGCTATGGCTACACCTTC. Residues: CASGDRNRYGYTF.

This sequence joins TRBV10-3 and TRBJ2-3; tentative D call: TRBD2 (5 bases). This CDR3 spans 16 amino acids. The V gene's germline CDR1 is ENHRY and CDR2 SYGVKD. Trimming removed 3 bases at V and 1 base at J, with 14 bases between. CDR3 in DNA: TGTGCCATCAGTGATCCCTTCCGGGGTGGCACAGATACGCAGTATTTT. Amino acids: CAISDPFRGGTDTQYF.

The chain joins TRBV6-6 to TRBJ1-1, with a possible D match to TRBD1 (5 bases). The CDR3 spans 15 residues. Trimming removed 2 bases at V and 4 bases at J, with 14 bases between. Germline lookup yields CDR1 MNHNY and CDR2 SVGAGI (reference sequence). CDR3: CASSYGARVSTEAFF. The DNA for the CDR3 is TGTGCCAGCAGTTACGGCGCCAGGGTAAGCACTGAAGCTTTCTTT.

The gene calls are TRBV7-2 and TRBJ2-7; D possibly corresponds to TRBD2 (6 bases). CDR1 is SGHTA, CDR2 FQGNSA, per germline. The CDR3 loop spans 15 amino acids. V lost 5 bases, J lost 1 base, and 15 bases lay in between. CDR3 loop: CASSPGGILSYEQYF. For the CDR3, the DNA is TGTGCCAGCAGCCCAGGCGGGATCCTTTCCTACGAGCAGTACTTC. The full variable domain, its missing parts supplied by reference TRBV7-2 and TRBJ2-7, is GAGVSQSPSNKVTEKGKDVELRCDPISGHTALYWYRQSLGQGLEFLIYFQGNSAPDKSGLPSDRFSAERTGGSVSTLTIQRTQQEDSAVYLCASSPGGILSYEQYFGPGTRLTVT.

The V call is TRBV10-2, the J call TRBJ2-3, with D perhaps matching TRBD2 (6 bases). Germline-derived CDR1 and CDR2 are WSHSY and SAAADI. V dropped 4 bases and J dropped 6 bases, with 8 bases sitting between them. This CDR3 comprises 12 residues. The CDR3 loop is CASSASGDTQYF. In DNA form, the CDR3 reads TGCGCCAGCAGTGCCAGCGGGGATACGCAGTATTTT.

The chain uses TRBV6-1 and TRBJ2-7, with 7 bases fitting TRBD1. The CDR3 totals 14 residues. Looked up from germline, CDR1 is MNHNS and CDR2 is SASEGT. Trimming cost V 2 bases and J 0 bases; bases outside gene matches: 1. The CDR3 protein is CASSEQGDSYEQYF. CDR3 DNA: TGTGCCAGCAGTGAACAGGGGGACTCCTACGAGCAGTACTTC.

The chain uses TRBV7-3 and TRBJ2-2; D is ambiguous. The V gene lost 3 bases and the J gene lost 4 bases, with 6 bases spanning the gap. Germline V lookup: CDR1 SGHTA, CDR2 FQGTGA. The CDR3 spans 13 residues. Here the CDR3 reads CASSFGVTGELFF. The CDR3 region has the DNA TGTGCCAGCAGCTTCGGTGTCACCGGGGAGCTGTTTTTT.

The chain has TRBV7-2 and TRBJ2-7; 9 bases align to TRBD1. V gave up 5 bases and J gave up 5 bases; unmatched junction bases: 7. Per germline, CDR1 SGHTA and CDR2 FQGNSA. The CDR3 runs to 14 residues. Here the CDR3 DNA reads TGTGCCAGCAGCCCCGGGACAGGGTTCGACGAGCAGTACTTC. It yields the protein CASSPGTGFDEQYF.

The V gene is TRBV5-1, the J gene TRBJ1-3; 7 nucleotides match TRBD1. This CDR3 is built from 15 residues. Per the germline V gene, CDR1 is SGHRS and CDR2 is YFSETQ. V shed 3 bases, J shed 0 bases, and the junction held 3 bases outside the gene matches. The DNA of the CDR3 is TGCGCCAGCAGCTACGACAGGGACTCTGGAAACACCATATATTTT. Residues: CASSYDRDSGNTIYF.

The chain couples TRBV6-6 to TRBJ2-1; no definite D call. The CDR3 sequence is 14 residues long. Per the germline V gene, CDR1 is MNHNY and CDR2 is SVGAGI (reference sequence). Trimming cost V 5 bases and J 4 bases, with 12 bases left between them. The CDR3 coding sequence is TGTGCCAGCAGTCCCCCCCTCCGGTACAATGAGCAGTTCTTC. Amino acid sequence: CASSPPLRYNEQFF.